This entry features one T cell receptor (beta chain) sequence. The antigen is not known. The PCR employed 60 Vbeta primers together with 13 Jbeta primers. In the original workflow: Counted up in a later analysis, unique TCR beta chains came to about 80 million, with about 9.9 million shared. Sequencing used immunoSEQ multiplex PCR; TCRdb keeps in-frame clones, though not all of them. V and J calls and clone size are those listed in that table; D and trimming were worked out from the DNA. Here the sample spans 150,000 to 160,000 clones, about 80% being singletons. The donors were healthy bone marrow donors. In nominal health when sampled, donors likely had unrecorded immune exposures nonetheless. This entry is derived from a study of cytomegalovirus exposure and HLA in healthy donors. Study-level findings and limits: TCR beta V- and J-gene trimming, according to a later analysis, was linked to a missense DCLRE1C variant.

The CDR3 contains 14 residues. Germline CDR1 reads SGDLS; CDR2 reads YYNGEE. V was shortened by 0 bases and J by 8 bases, with 12 bases between the two germline ends. The sample taken for sequencing was PBMCs. The chain couples TRBV9 to TRBJ2-1; D is uncertain. The sequence came from a man aged 30 to 45 in good health and CMV-seropositive. The CDR3 is CASSVAPHRDEQFF. DNA for the CDR3: TGTGCCAGCAGCGTAGCGCCCCACCGCGATGAGCAGTTCTTC.